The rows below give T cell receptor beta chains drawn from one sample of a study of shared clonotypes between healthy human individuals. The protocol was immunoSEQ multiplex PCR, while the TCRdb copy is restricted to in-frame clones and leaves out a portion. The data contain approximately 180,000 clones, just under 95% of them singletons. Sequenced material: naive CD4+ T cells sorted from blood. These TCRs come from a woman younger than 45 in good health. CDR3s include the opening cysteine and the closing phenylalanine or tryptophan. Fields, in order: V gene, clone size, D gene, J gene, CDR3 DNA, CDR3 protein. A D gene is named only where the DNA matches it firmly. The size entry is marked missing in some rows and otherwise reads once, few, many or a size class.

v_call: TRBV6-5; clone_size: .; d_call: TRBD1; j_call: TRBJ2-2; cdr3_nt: TGTGCCAGCAGTTACGGGGACAGGGGTGCCGGGGAGCTGTTTTTT; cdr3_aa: CASSYGDRGAGELFF
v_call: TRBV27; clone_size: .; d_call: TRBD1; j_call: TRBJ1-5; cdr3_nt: TGTGCCAGCAGGAAACAGGGGAGTTTTAGCAATCAGCCCCAGCATTTT; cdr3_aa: CASRKQGSFSNQPQHF
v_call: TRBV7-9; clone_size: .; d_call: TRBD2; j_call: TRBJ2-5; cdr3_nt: TGTGCCAGCCTCCTAGCGGGAGGAGAGACCCAGTACTTC; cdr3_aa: CASLLAGGETQYF
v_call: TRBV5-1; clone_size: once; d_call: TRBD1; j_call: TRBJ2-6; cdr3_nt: TGCGCCAGCAGACTGCTGCGGACAGGGAGTCAGCTGCCCTCTGGGGCCAACGTCCTGACTTTC; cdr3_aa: CASRLLRTGSQLPSGANVLTF
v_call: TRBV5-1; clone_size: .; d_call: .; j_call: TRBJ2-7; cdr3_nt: TGCGCCAGCAGCCGAGGGGACACCCCCTACGAGCAGTACTTC; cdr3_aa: CASSRGDTPYEQYF
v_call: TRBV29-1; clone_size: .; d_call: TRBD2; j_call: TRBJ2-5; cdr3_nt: TGCAGCGTTGGACGAAGCGGGGGAAACCAAGAGACCCAGTACTTC; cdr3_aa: CSVGRSGGNQETQYF
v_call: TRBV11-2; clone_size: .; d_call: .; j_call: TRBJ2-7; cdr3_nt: TGTGCCAGCAGCTTAGTCAGCACCGAGCAGTACTTC; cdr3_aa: CASSLVSTEQYF
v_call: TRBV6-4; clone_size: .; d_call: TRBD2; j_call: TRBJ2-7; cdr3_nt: TGTGCCAGCAGCGAGACTAGCGTGACGGGCGAGCAGTACTTC; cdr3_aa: CASSETSVTGEQYF
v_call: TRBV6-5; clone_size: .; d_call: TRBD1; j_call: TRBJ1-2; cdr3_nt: TGTGCCAGCAGTTACCCGGGACAGATTAACTATGGCTACACCTTC; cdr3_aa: CASSYPGQINYGYTF
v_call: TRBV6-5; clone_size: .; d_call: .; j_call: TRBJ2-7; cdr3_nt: TGTGCCAGCAGTTACTCGAACAGCCCCGGCTACGAGCAGTACTTC; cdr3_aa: CASSYSNSPGYEQYF
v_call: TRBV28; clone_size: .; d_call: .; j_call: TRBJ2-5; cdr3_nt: TGTGCCAGCAGTTTTAGGGCGGAGACCCAGTACTTC; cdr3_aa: CASSFRAETQYF
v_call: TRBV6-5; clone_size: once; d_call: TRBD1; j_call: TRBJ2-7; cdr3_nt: TGTGCCAGCACCTTGGAAGCGACAGGGATCTACGAGCAGTACTTC; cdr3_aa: CASTLEATGIYEQYF
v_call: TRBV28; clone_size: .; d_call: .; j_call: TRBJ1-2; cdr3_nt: TGTGCCAGCAGTTTAGGAGTCGCGGGCAGTTATGGCTACACCTTC; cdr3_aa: CASSLGVAGSYGYTF
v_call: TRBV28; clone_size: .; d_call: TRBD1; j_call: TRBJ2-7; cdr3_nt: TGTGCCAGCAGCCCATGGGGACAGGGGGCTGGCGAGCAGTACTTC; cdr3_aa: CASSPWGQGAGEQYF
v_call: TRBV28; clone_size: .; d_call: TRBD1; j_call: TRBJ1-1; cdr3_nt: TGTGCCAGCAGTACGGCGGGACAGCAGAACACTGAAGCTTTCTTT; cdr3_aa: CASSTAGQQNTEAFF
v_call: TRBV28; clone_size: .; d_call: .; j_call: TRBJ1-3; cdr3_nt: TGTGCCAGCACCGGGTCTGTAAACACCATATATTTT; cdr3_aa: CASTGSVNTIYF
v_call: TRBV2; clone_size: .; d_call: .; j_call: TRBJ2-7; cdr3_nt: TGTGCCAGCAGTGAGACGAGGGGACACGAGCAGTACTTC; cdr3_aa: CASSETRGHEQYF
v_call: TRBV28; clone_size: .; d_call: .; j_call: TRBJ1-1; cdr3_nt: TGTGCCAGCACTAGGAACACTGAAGCTTTCTTT; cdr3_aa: CASTRNTEAFF
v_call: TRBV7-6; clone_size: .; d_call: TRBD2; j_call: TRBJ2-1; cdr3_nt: TGTGCCAGCTCCGAAGGGACTAGCGGAAACAATGAGCAGTTCTTC; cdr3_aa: CASSEGTSGNNEQFF
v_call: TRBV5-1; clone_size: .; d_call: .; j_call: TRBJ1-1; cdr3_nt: TGCGCCAGCAGCTTCCAGGACGGGAACACTGAAGCTTTCTTT; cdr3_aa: CASSFQDGNTEAFF
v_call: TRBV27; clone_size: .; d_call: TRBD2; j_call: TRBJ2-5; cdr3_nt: TGTGCCAGCAGTCGGGGACTAGCACAAGAGACCCAGTACTTC; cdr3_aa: CASSRGLAQETQYF
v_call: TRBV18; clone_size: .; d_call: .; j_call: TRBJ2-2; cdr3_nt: TGTGCCAGCTCACCGAGGCAGGACACCGGGGAGCTGTTTTTT; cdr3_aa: CASSPRQDTGELFF
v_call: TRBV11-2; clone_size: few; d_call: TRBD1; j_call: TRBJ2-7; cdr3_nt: TGTGCCAGCAGCCCGGGGACAGGGGGATACGAGCAGTACTTC; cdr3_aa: CASSPGTGGYEQYF
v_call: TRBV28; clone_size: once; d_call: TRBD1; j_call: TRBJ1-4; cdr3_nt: TGTGCCAGCAGGCAACAGGGGGTTGGGGAAAAACTGTTTTTT; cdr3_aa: CASRQQGVGEKLFF
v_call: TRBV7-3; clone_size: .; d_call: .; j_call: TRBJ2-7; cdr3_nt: TGTGCCAGCAGCTTAAACAGTCTCGTCGAGCAGTACTTC; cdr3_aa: CASSLNSLVEQYF
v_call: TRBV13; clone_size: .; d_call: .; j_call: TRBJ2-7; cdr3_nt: TGTGCCAGCAGCTTAGCCAGATCTAGGAGCCGGTCCTTCTACGAGCAGTACTTC; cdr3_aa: CASSLARSRSRSFYEQYF
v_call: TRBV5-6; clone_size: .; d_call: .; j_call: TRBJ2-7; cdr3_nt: TGTGCCAGCAGCTTGGGTCCAGGGAGCTCCTACGAGCAGTACTTC; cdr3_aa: CASSLGPGSSYEQYF
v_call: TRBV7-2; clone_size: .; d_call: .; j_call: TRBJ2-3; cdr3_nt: TGTGCCAGCAGCTTTGGAGGTTTTAAGACAGATACGCAGTATTTT; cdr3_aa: CASSFGGFKTDTQYF
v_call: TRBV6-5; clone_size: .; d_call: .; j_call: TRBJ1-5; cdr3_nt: TGTGCCAGCAGTACAACATACGGGGATCAGCCCCAGCATTTT; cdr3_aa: CASSTTYGDQPQHF
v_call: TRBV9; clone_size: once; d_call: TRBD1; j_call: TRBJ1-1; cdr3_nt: TGTGCCAGCAGCGGGACAGGGGGCACGAACACTGAAGCTTTCTTT; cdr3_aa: CASSGTGGTNTEAFF
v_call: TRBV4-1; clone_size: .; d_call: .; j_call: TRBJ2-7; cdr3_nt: TGCGCCAGCAGCCAAGATTACTTTGCAGAAAACTACTACGAGCAGTACTTC; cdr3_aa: CASSQDYFAENYYEQYF
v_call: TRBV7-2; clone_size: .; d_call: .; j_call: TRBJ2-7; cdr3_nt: TGTGCCAGCAGCAATGCAGGGGTCGCCTACGAGCAGTACTTC; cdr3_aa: CASSNAGVAYEQYF
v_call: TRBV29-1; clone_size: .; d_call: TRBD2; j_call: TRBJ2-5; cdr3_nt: TGCAGCGTTGACGCTAGCGGGAGTAGAGAGACCCAGTACTTC; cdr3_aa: CSVDASGSRETQYF
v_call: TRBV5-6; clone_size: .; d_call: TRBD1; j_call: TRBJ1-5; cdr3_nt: TGTGCCAGCAGCTTGGGACAGGGTGGACAGCCCCAGCATTTT; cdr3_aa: CASSLGQGGQPQHF
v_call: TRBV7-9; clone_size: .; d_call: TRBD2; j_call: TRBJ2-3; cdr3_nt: TGTGCCAGCAGCTTAATTGGAGGGCGCGGGGGGACAGATACGCAGTATTTT; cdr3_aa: CASSLIGGRGGTDTQYF
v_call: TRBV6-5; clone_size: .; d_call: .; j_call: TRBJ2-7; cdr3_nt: TGTGCCAGCAGTTATAACACAGGGTCCTACGAGCAGTACTTC; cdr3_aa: CASSYNTGSYEQYF
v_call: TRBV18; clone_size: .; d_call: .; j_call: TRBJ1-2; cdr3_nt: TGTGCCAGCTCACCAAGGCCCAACTATGGCTACACCTTC; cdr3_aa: CASSPRPNYGYTF
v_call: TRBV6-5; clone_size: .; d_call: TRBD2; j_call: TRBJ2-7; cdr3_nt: TGTGCCAGCTGTCGAGCGGGAGCTCGCGAGCAGTACTTC; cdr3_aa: CASCRAGAREQYF
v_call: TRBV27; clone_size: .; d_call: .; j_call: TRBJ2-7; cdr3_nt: TGTGCCAGCAAGCCCGGCCACTCCGCCTACGAGCAGTACTTC; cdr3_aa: CASKPGHSAYEQYF
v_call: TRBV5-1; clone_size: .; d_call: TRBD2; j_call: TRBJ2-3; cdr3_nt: TGCGCCAGCAGCTTGGCCTTGCGGGAGGCTGATACGCAGTATTTT; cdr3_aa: CASSLALREADTQYF
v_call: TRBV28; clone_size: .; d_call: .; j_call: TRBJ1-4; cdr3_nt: TGTGCCAGCAGGGGAACAGGGAGGATGTTTTTT; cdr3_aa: CASRGTGRMFF
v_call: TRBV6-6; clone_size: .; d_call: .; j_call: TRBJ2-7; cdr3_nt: TGTGCCAGCAGTTACAGGGGGGATTCCTACGAGCAGTACTTC; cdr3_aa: CASSYRGDSYEQYF
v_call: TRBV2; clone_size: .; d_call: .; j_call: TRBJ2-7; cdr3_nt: TGTGCCAGCAGTGGGGACCAGGGATGGAACGAGCAGTACTTC; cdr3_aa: CASSGDQGWNEQYF
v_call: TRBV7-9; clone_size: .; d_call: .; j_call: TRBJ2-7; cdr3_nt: TGTGCCAGCAGCTTAGGTGCGGCTCAGGGGCTGGGCGAGCAGTACTTC; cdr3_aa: CASSLGAAQGLGEQYF
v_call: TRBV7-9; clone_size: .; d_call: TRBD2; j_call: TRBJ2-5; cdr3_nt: TGTGCCAGCAGCTGGGGACTAGCGGGGGAGCAGTACTTC; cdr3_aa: CASSWGLAGEQYF
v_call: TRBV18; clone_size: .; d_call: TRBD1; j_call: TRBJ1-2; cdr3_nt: TGTGCCAGCTCGCCGACAGGGAACTATGGCTACACCTTC; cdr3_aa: CASSPTGNYGYTF
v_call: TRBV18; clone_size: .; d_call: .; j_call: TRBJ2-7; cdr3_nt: TGTGCCAGCTCACCACCTTCAAGTACCTACGAGCAGTACTTC; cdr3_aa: CASSPPSSTYEQYF
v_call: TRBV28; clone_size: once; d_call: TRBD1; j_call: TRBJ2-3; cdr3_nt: TGTGCCAGCAGCCGAGACAGGGTCAATACGCAGTATTTT; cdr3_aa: CASSRDRVNTQYF
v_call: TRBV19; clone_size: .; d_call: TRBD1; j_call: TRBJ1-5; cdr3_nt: TGTGCCAGTAGTTCCAGGGGGAGGGTTAACAATCAGCCCCAGCATTTT; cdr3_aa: CASSSRGRVNNQPQHF
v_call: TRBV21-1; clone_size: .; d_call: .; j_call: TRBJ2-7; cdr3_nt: TGTGCCAGCACCAAGACTAGCGGAGGCATCGGCGAGCAGTACTTC; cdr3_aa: CASTKTSGGIGEQYF
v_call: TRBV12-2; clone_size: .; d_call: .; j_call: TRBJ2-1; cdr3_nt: TGTGCAAGTCGCTTAGTTGGGCGGAGGACTACAACTATCAATGAGCAGTTCTTC; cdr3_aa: CASRLVGRRTTTINEQFF